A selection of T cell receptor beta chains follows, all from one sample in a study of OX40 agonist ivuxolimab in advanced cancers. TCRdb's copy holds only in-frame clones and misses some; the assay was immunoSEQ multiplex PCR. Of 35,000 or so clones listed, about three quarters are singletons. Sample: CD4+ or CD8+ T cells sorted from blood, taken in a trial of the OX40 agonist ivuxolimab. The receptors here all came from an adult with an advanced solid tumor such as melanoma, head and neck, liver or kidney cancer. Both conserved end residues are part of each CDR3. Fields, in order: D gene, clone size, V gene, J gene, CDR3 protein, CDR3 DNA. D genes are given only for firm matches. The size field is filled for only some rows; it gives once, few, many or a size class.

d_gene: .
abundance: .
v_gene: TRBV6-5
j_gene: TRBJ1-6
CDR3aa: CASARNDNSPLHF
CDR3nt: TGTGCCAGCGCCAGGAATGATAATTCACCCCTCCACTTT

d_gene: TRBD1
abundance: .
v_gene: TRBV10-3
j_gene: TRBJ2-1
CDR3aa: CAISGGQGEQFF
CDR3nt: TGTGCCATCAGTGGGGGACAGGGGGAGCAGTTCTTC

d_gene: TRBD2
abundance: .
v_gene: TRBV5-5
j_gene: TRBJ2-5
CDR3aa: CASSPDVAGGKETQYF
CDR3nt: TGTGCCAGCAGTCCAGACGTGGCGGGGGGCAAAGAGACCCAGTACTTC

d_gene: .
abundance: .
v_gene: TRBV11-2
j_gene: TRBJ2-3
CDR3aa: CASSLELGGHDTQYF
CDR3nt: TGTGCCAGCAGCTTAGAACTGGGGGGCCACGATACGCAGTATTTT

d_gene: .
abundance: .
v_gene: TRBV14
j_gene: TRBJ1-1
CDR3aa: CASSQARGRGGTEAFF
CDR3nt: TGTGCCAGCAGCCAAGCCCGAGGACGAGGGGGCACTGAAGCTTTCTTT

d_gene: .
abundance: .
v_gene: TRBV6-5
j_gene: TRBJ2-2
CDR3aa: CASSYFGSTGELFF
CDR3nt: TGTGCCAGCAGTTACTTCGGGTCCACCGGGGAGCTGTTTTTT

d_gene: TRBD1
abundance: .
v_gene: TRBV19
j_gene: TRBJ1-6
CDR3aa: CASSTTGDAFYSPLHF
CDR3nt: TGTGCCAGTAGTACAACAGGGGACGCTTTTTATTCACCCCTCCACTTT

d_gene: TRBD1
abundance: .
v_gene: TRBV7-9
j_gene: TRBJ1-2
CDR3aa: CASSQRQGPIYGYTF
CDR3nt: TGTGCCAGCAGCCAGAGACAGGGCCCCATCTATGGCTACACCTTC

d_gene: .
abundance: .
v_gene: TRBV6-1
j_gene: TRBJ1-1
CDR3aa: CASSPRVTEAFF
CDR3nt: TGTGCCAGCAGCCCTAGGGTGACTGAAGCTTTCTTT

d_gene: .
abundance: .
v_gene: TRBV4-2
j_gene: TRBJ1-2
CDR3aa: CASSPGTYGYTF
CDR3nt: TGTGCCAGCAGCCCCGGGACCTATGGCTACACCTTC

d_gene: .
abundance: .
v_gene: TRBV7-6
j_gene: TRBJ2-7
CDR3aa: CASSDGGSEQYF
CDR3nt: TGTGCCAGCAGCGACGGGGGTTCCGAGCAGTACTTC

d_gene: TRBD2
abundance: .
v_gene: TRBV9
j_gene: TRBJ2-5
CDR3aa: CASNRLAGGNQETQYF
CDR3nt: TGTGCCAGCAATCGACTAGCGGGGGGGAACCAAGAGACCCAGTACTTC

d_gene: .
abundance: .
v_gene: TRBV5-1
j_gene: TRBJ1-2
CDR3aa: CASSFPGYGYTF
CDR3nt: TGCGCCAGCAGCTTCCCGGGCTATGGCTACACCTTC

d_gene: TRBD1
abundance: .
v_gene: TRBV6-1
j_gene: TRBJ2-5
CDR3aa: CASSEGTGGETQYF
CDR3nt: TGTGCCAGCAGTGAAGGGACAGGGGGGGAGACCCAGTACTTC

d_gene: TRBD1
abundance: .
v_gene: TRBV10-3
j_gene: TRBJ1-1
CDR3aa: CATTGGTEAFF
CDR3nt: TGTGCCACGACAGGGGGGACTGAAGCTTTCTTT

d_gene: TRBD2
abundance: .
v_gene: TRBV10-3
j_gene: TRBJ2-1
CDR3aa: CATGTSGTYNEQFF
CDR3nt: TGTGCCACTGGGACTAGCGGTACCTACAATGAGCAGTTCTTC

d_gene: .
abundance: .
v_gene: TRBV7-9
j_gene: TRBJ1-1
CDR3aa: CASSLSLGVEAFF
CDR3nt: TGTGCCAGCAGCCTCTCATTGGGGGTAGAAGCTTTCTTT

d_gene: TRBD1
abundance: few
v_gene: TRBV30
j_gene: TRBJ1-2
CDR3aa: CAWSIRQGGIGYTF
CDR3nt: TGTGCCTGGAGTATCCGACAGGGGGGCATTGGCTACACCTTC

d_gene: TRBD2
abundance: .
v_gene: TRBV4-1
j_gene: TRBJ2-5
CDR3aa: CASSQGRQGGGTQYF
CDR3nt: TGCGCCAGCAGCCAAGGGCGGCAGGGCGGGGGGACCCAGTACTTC

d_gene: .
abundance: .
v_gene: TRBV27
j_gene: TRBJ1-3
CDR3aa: CASSSLSGNTIYF
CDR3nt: TGTGCCAGCAGTTCCCTCTCTGGAAACACCATATATTTT

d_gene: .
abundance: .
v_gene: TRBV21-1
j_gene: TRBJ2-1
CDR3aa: CASSKAPGQLSNEQFF
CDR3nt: TGTGCCAGCAGCAAAGCGCCGGGACAGCTAAGCAATGAGCAGTTCTTC

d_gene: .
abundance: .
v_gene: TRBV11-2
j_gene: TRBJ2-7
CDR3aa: CASSLDSGAYEQYF
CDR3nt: TGTGCCAGCAGCTTAGACTCAGGGGCTTACGAGCAGTACTTC

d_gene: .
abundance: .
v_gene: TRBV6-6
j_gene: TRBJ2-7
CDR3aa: CASSYGLRAREQYF
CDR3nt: TGTGCCAGCAGTTACGGCTTGCGCGCGCGCGAGCAGTACTTC

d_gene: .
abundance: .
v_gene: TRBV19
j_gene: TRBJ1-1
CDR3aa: CAWSVPGVHTEAFF
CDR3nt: TGTGCCTGGAGTGTTCCAGGGGTCCACACTGAAGCTTTCTTT

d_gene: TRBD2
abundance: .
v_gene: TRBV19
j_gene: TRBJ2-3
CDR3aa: CASSIASGGSTDTQYF
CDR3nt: TGTGCCAGTAGTATAGCCAGCGGGGGCAGCACAGATACGCAGTATTTT

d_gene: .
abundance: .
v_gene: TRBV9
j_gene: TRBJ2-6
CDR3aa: CASSVVLQPGANVLTF
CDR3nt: TGTGCCAGCAGCGTAGTCCTCCAACCTGGGGCCAACGTCCTGACTTTC

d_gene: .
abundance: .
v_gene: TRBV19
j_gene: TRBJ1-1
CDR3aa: CASKRRGTEAFF
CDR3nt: TGTGCCAGCAAGCGGCGGGGGACTGAAGCTTTCTTT

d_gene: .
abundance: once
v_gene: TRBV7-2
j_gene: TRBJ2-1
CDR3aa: CASSPGSYNEQFF
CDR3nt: TGTGCCAGCAGCCCCGGCTCCTACAATGAGCAGTTCTTC

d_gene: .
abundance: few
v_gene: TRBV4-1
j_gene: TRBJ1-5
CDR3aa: CASSPGGQYQPQHF
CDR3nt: TGCGCCAGCAGCCCCGGAGGGCAGTACCAGCCCCAGCATTTT